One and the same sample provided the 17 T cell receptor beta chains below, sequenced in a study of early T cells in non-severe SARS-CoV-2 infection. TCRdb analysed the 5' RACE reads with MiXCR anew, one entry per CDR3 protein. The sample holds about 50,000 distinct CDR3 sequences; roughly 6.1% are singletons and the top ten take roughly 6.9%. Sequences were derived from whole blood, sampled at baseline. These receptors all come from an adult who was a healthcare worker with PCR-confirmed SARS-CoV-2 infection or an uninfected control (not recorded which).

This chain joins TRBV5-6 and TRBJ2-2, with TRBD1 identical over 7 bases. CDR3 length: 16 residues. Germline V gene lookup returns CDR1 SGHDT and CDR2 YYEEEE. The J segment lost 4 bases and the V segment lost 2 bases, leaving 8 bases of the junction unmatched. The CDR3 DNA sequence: TGTGCCAGCAGCTTCTACAGGGGAATAGGCACCGGGGAGCTGTTTTTT. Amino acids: CASSFYRGIGTGELFF. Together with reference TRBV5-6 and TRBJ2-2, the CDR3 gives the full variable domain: DAGVTQSPTHLIKTRGQQVTLRCSPKSGHDTVSWYQQALGQGPQFIFQYYEEEERQRGNFPDRFSGHQFPNYSSELNVNALLLGDSALYLCASSFYRGIGTGELFFGEGSRLTVL.

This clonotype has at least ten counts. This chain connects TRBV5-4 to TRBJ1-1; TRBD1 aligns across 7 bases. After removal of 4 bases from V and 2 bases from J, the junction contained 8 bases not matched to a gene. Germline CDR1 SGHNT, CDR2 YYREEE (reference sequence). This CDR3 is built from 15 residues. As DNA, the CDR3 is TGTGCCAGCAGCCCCCGGACAGGTGGAAACACTGAAGCTTTCTTT. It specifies CASSPRTGGNTEAFF.

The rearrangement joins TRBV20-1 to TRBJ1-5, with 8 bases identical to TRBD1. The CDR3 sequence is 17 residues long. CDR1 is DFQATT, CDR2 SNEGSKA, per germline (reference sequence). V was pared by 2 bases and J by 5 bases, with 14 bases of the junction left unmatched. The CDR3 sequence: CSARSPRTGRKDQPQHF. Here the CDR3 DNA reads TGCAGTGCTAGATCCCCAAGGACAGGGAGGAAGGATCAGCCCCAGCATTTT.

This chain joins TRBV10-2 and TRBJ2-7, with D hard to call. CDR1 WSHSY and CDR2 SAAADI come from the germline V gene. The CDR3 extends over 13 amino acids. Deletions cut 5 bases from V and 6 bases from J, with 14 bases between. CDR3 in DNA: TGCGCCAGCAGTCCGACATCTCCGGGCGAGCAGTACTTC. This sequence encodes CASSPTSPGEQYF.

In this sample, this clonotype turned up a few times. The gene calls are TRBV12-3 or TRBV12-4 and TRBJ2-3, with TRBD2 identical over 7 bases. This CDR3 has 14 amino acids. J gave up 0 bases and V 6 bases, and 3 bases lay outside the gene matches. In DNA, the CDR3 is TGTGCCAGCAGCGGACTAGATAGCACAGATACGCAGTATTTT. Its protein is CASSGLDSTDTQYF.

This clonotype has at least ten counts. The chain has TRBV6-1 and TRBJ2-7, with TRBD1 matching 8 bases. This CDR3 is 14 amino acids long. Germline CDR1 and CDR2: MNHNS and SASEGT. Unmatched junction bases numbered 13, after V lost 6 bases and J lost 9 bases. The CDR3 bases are TGTGCCAGCAGGCCCGGGACAGGAGTCCTTGGGCAGTACTTC. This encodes CASRPGTGVLGQYF.

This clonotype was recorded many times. For the CDR3, the DNA is TGTGCCAGCGTTCAGTGGGAGATGGGGAACATTCAGTACTTC. Protein product: CASVQWEMGNIQYF. The chain carries TRBV21-1 and TRBJ2-4; TRBD2 is the table's D call, not checked against the DNA. TRBV21-1 is a pseudogene locus. This CDR3 comprises 14 residues.

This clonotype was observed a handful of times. The CDR3 nucleotides are TGTGCCTCTAGAGGGACTAGCGAGAACAATGAGCAGTTCTTC. Translation gives CASRGTSENNEQFF. V is TRBV10-3 and J is TRBJ2-1, with 10 bases lining up with TRBD2. Germline assignment: CDR1 ENHRY and CDR2 SYGVKD. The CDR3 totals 14 residues. The V and J ends lost 11 bases and 5 bases, in that order; junction bases with no gene match: 9.

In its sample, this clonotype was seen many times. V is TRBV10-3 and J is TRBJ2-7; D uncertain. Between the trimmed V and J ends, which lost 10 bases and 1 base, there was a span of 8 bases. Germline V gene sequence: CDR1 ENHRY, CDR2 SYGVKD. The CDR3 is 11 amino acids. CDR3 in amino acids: CATMSSYEQYF. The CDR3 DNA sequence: TGTGCCACCATGAGTTCCTACGAGCAGTACTTC.

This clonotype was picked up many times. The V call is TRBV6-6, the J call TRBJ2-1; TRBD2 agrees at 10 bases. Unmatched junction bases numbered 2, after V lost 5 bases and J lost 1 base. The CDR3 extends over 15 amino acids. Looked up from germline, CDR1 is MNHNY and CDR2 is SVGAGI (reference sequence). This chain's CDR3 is CASSPLAGSYNEQFF. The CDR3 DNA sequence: TGTGCCAGCAGTCCACTAGCGGGATCCTACAATGAGCAGTTCTTC.

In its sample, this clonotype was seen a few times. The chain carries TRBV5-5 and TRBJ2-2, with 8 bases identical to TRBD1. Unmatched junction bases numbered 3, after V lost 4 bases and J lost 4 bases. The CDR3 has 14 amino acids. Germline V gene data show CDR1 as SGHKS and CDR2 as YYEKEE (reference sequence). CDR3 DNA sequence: TGTGCCAGCAGCCTACAGGGGGTCACCGGGGAGCTGTTTTTT. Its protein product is CASSLQGVTGELFF.

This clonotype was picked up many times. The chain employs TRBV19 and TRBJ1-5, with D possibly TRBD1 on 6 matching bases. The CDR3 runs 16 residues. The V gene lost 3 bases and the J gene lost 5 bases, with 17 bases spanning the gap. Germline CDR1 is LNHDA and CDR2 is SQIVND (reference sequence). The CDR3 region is CASSISTARGDQPQHF. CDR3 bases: TGTGCCAGTAGTATTTCGACAGCGAGGGGGGATCAGCCCCAGCATTTT. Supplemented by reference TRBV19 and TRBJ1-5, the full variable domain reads DGGITQSPKYLFRKEGQNVTLSCEQNLNHDAMYWYRQDPGQGLRLIYYSQIVNDFQKGDIAEGYSVSREKKESFPLTVTSAQKNPTAFYLCASSISTARGDQPQHFGDGTRLSIL.

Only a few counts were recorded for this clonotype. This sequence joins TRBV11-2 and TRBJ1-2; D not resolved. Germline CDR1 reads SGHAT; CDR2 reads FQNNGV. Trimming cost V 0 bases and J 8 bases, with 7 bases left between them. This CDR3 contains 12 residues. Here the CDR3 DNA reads TGTGCCAGCAGCTTAGAAGGGTACGGCTACACCTTC. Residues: CASSLEGYGYTF.

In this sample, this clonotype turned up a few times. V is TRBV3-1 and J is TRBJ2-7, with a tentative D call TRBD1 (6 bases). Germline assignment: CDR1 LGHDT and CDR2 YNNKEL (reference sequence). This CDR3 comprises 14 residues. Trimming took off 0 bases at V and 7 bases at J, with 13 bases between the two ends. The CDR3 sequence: CASSQDPGTREQYF. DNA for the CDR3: TGTGCCAGCAGCCAAGACCCCGGGACAAGAGAGCAGTACTTC.

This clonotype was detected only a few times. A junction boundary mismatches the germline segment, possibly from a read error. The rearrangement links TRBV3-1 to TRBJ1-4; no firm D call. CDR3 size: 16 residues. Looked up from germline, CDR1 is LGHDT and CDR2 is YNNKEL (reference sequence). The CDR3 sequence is CASSQGREATNEKLLF. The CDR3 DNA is TGTGCCAGCAGCCAAGGCCGGGAGGCAACTAATGAAAAACTGCTTTTT.

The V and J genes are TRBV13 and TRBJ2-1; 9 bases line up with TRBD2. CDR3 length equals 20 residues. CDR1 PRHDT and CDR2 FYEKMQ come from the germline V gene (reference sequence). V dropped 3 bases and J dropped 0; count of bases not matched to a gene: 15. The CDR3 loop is CASSFYHRASGKSSYNEQFF. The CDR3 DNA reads TGTGCCAGCAGCTTTTACCATAGGGCTAGCGGGAAGAGCTCCTACAATGAGCAGTTCTTC.

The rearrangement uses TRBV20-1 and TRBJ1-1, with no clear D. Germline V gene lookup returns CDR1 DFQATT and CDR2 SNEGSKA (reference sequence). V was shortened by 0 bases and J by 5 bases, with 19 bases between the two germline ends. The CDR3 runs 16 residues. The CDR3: CSARDPRRGDSTEAFF. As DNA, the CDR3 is TGCAGTGCTAGAGACCCTCGGAGAGGCGATTCTACTGAAGCTTTCTTT.